Following are 2 T cell receptor beta chains from one sample sequenced in a study of blood T cell repertoires in COVID-19. Assay: immunoSEQ multiplex PCR; the TCRdb copy retains only in-frame clones and omits some. The sample has about 200,000 clones; more than 70% are singletons. Sequencing was carried out using peripheral blood. The receptors derive from a man aged 35 to 55 with active or convalescent COVID-19.

The chain uses TRBV10-3 and TRBJ2-1, with D possibly TRBD2 on 6 matching bases. Germline-derived CDR1 and CDR2 are ENHRY and SYGVKD. V lost 3 bases to trimming and J lost 10 bases, with 10 bases between them. This CDR3 has 12 amino acids. The chain's CDR3 is CAISERGTEQFF. CDR3 nucleotides: TGTGCCATCAGTGAACGGGGGACCGAGCAGTTCTTC.

The chain combines TRBV18 with TRBJ1-1; weak D call: TRBD1 (6 bases). Germline V gene lookup returns CDR1 KGHSH and CDR2 LQKENI. V dropped 1 base and J dropped 1 base, with 10 bases sitting between them. CDR3 size: 15 residues. The CDR3 region is CASSPLQGSNTEAFF. CDR3 DNA sequence: TGTGCCAGCTCACCACTACAGGGATCGAACACTGAAGCTTTCTTT. Based on the CDR3 plus reference TRBV18 and TRBJ1-1, the full variable domain is NAGVMQNPRHLVRRRGQEARLRCSPMKGHSHVYWYRQLPEEGLKFMVYLQKENIIDESGMPKERFSAEFPKEGPSILRIQQVVRGDSAAYFCASSPLQGSNTEAFFGQGTRLTVV.